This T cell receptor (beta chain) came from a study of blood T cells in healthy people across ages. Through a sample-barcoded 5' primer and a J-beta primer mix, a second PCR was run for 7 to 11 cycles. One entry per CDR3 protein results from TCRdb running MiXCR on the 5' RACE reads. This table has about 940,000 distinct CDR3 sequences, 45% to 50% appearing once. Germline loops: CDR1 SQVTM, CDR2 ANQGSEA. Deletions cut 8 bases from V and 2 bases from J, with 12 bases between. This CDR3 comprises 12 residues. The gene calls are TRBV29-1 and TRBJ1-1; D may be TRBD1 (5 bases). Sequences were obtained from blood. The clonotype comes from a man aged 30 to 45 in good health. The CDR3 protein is CSSKRGNTEAFF. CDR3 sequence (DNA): TGCAGCTCGAAGAGGGGTAACACTGAAGCTTTCTTT.